The rows below give T cell receptor beta chains drawn from one sample of a study of OX40 agonist ivuxolimab in advanced cancers. The assay was immunoSEQ multiplex PCR, and TCRdb's table has in-frame clones only and misses some. The top ten clones hold around 4.5% of a sample with some 54,000 clones, nearly 80% of them seen once. The starting material was CD4+ or CD8+ T cells sorted from blood, obtained in a trial of the OX40 agonist ivuxolimab. The receptor source for this set is an adult with an advanced solid tumor such as melanoma, head and neck, liver or kidney cancer. The CDR3 runs from the conserved cysteine through the conserved F or W. Each record gives: V gene, clone size, J gene, D gene, CDR3 protein, CDR3 DNA. D genes are given only for firm matches. Clone size appears in some rows only: once, few, many, or a class for an expanded clone.

TRBV6-5,.,TRBJ2-6,.,CASSYSRNSGANVLTF,TGTGCCAGCAGTTACTCGAGGAACTCTGGGGCCAACGTCCTGACTTTC
TRBV28,.,TRBJ1-5,TRBD1,CASSFRQGVLFNQPQHF,TGTGCCAGCAGTTTTCGGCAGGGGGTGTTGTTCAATCAGCCCCAGCATTTT
TRBV18,.,TRBJ1-6,.,CASSQGVDSSPLHF,TGTGCCAGCTCACAGGGGGTCGATTCGTCACCCCTCCACTTT
TRBV5-6,few,TRBJ1-5,.,CASSLFGYSNQPQHF,TGTGCCAGCAGCTTGTTCGGGTATAGCAATCAGCCCCAGCATTTT
TRBV27,.,TRBJ2-1,.,CASSFAGLASRNEQFF,TGTGCCAGCAGTTTTGCGGGGCTAGCGTCGCGCAATGAGCAGTTCTTC
TRBV5-1,.,TRBJ1-1,.,CASSFSGTEAFF,TGCGCCAGCAGCTTCAGTGGCACTGAAGCTTTCTTT
TRBV5-1,few,TRBJ1-1,.,CASSLGAGNLNTEAFF,TGCGCCAGCAGCTTGGGGGCAGGTAATTTGAACACTGAAGCTTTCTTT
TRBV1,.,TRBJ2-3,.,CTSNRGLAGGLTQYF,TGCACCAGCAACCGCGGACTAGCGGGGGGGTTAACGCAGTATTTT
TRBV4-2,.,TRBJ2-7,.,CASSQDIALSVQYF,TGTGCCAGCAGCCAAGATATCGCCTTAAGTGTGCAGTACTTC
TRBV5-1,.,TRBJ2-7,.,CASSLGVGTSYEQYF,TGCGCCAGCAGCCTAGGCGTCGGCACCTCCTACGAGCAGTACTTC
TRBV27,once,TRBJ2-2,TRBD1,CASSLSWTGNTGELFF,TGTGCCAGCAGTTTATCGTGGACAGGGAACACCGGGGAGCTGTTTTTT
TRBV7-3,.,TRBJ1-1,.,CASSRNRNTEAFF,TGTGCCAGCAGCCGTAACAGGAACACTGAAGCTTTCTTT
TRBV25-1,.,TRBJ2-5,TRBD2,CASSDGAGVRETQYF,TGTGCCAGCAGTGATGGAGCGGGAGTCCGGGAGACCCAGTACTTC
TRBV6-1,few,TRBJ2-7,.,CASNRGEYEQYF,TGTGCCAGCAATAGAGGGGAATACGAGCAGTACTTC
TRBV5-5,.,TRBJ2-7,.,CASSLGEFRREQYF,TGTGCCAGCAGCTTGGGGGAGTTCAGACGCGAGCAGTACTTC
TRBV10-1,.,TRBJ2-2,.,CASSPGFTGELFF,TGCGCCAGCAGTCCAGGGTTCACCGGGGAGCTGTTTTTT
TRBV7-9,few,TRBJ2-1,.,CASSWERLRQFF,TGTGCCAGCAGCTGGGAGCGTTTGAGACAGTTCTTC
TRBV5-8,.,TRBJ2-1,TRBD1,CASSAGTGSYNEQFF,TGTGCCAGCAGCGCCGGGACAGGATCTTACAATGAGCAGTTCTTC
TRBV6-5,.,TRBJ2-7,.,CASSYGDRPYEQYF,TGTGCCAGCAGTTACGGGGACCGTCCCTACGAGCAGTACTTC
TRBV6-1,.,TRBJ2-3,.,CASRRLDTQYF,TGTGCCAGCAGGAGGTTAGATACGCAGTATTTT
TRBV5-6,.,TRBJ1-1,TRBD1,CASSFDRGAEAFF,TGTGCCAGCAGCTTCGACAGGGGTGCTGAAGCTTTCTTT
TRBV28,.,TRBJ2-7,.,CASSSTRGSLYEQYF,TGTGCCAGCAGTTCAACTCGGGGTTCGCTGTACGAGCAGTACTTC
TRBV7-2,.,TRBJ2-3,.,CASSLGHSTDTQYF,TGTGCCAGCAGCTTAGGTCACAGCACAGATACGCAGTATTTT
TRBV27,.,TRBJ1-2,TRBD1,CASSTRTGETTF,TGTGCCAGCAGTACTCGGACAGGGGAAACCACCTTC
TRBV2,.,TRBJ2-7,.,CASREGRLLLHYEQYF,TGTGCCAGCAGAGAGGGCCGTCTACTCCTCCACTACGAGCAGTACTTC
TRBV5-1,.,TRBJ2-7,.,CASSETSSHSYEQYF,TGCGCCAGCAGCGAAACTAGCAGCCACTCCTACGAGCAGTACTTC